This TCR beta chain was sequenced for a study of preoperative IRX-2 immunotherapy in early breast cancer. Germline CDR1 is SGHRS and CDR2 is YFSETQ. The CDR3 runs 17 residues. J lost 1 base, V lost 4 bases, and 6 bases had no gene match. The repertoire was sequenced with immunoSEQ multiplex PCR; TCRdb's copy has only in-frame clones and lacks some. The sample carries around 34,000 clones, roughly 96% recorded once. As to treatment: preoperative locoregional IRX-2 cytokine immunotherapy. This phase Ib study tested locoregional IRX-2 cytokine immunotherapy given before surgery. This specimen was collected from a patient treated with IRX-2 immunotherapy. The TCR was taken from a human donor with breast cancer. The V call is TRBV5-1, the J call TRBJ2-3; the match to TRBD2 covers 13 bases. The CDR3 sequence is CASSVGLAGAGTDTQYF. In DNA form, the CDR3 reads TGCGCCAGCAGCGTTGGACTAGCGGGAGCGGGCACAGATACGCAGTATTTT.